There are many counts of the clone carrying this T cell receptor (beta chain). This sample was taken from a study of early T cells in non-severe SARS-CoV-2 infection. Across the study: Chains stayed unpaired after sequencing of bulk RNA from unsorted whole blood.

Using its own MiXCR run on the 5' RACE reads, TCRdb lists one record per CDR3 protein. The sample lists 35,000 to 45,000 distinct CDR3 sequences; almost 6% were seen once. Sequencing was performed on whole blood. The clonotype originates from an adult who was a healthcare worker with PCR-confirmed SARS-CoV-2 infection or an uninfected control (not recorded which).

The CDR3 DNA is TGCGCCAGCAGTGAGGGGCCCGGGAGAGGTGGCTACACCTTC. Protein: CASSEGPGRGGYTF. The V call is TRBV10-2, the J call TRBJ1-2; D unclear. V lost 2 bases to trimming and J lost 7 bases, with 14 bases between them. The CDR3 extends over 14 amino acids. Germline V gene data show CDR1 as WSHSY and CDR2 as SAAADI.